Shown below are 19 T cell receptor beta chains from a single sample sequenced in a study of Ad26.COV2.S vaccination and SARS-CoV-2 variants (dated by TCRdb to about 2021). What this sample's treatment or condition label stands for: 15 to 20 received Ad26.COV2.S at low or high dose, single or two shots; roughly five received placebo; per-sample allocation not given. Repertoires of vaccine and placebo recipients were sequenced from samples taken on day 63 after the first injection. Libraries were made using the immunoSEQ multiplex PCR assay. TCRdb mirrors the immuneACCESS table, restricted to in-frame sequences. Some clones are absent from its copies; in checked studies, under half trace to an unresolved V gene, and the reason for the others is unknown. In all, the sample holds around 450,000 clones, and approximately 90% of those were seen once. More than 1.5% of the sample lies in the top ten. The sample was peripheral blood, taken in a trial of Ad26.COV2.S vaccine versus placebo. The receptors here all came from a person between 18 and 65 years old who received the Ad26.COV2.S COVID-19 vaccine or a placebo.

The V gene is TRBV18, the J gene TRBJ2-7, with D unresolved. Germline-derived CDR1 and CDR2 are KGHSH and LQKENI. V lost 1 base and J lost 1, with 8 bases in between. The CDR3 totals 14 residues. CDR3 region: CASSPRSTSYEQYF. The CDR3 DNA follows: TGTGCCAGCTCACCACGGTCTACGTCCTACGAGCAGTACTTC.

The V and J genes are TRBV28 and TRBJ2-7; D might be TRBD1 or TRBD2, each matching 5 bases. This CDR3 has 13 residues. Trimming took off 4 bases at V and 2 bases at J, with 9 bases between the two ends. Germline V gene data show CDR1 as MDHEN and CDR2 as SYDVKM. The CDR3: CASSYGAAYEQYF. CDR3 DNA: TGTGCCAGCAGTTACGGGGCCGCCTACGAGCAGTACTTC.

The rearrangement uses TRBV7-9 and TRBJ1-3; D is uncertain. Germline V CDR1 and CDR2: SEHNR, FQNEAQ (reference sequence). The CDR3 extends over 14 amino acids. V shed 6 bases and J shed 0 bases, with 9 bases lying between them. CDR3 sequence: CASRRILSGNTIYF. DNA for the CDR3: TGTGCCAGCAGAAGGATCCTCTCTGGAAACACCATATATTTT.

The chain joins TRBV6-6 to TRBJ1-4; D possibly corresponds to TRBD1 (5 bases). Germline CDR1 reads MNHNY; CDR2 reads SVGAGI (reference sequence). The CDR3 consists of 12 residues. V was clipped by 2 bases and J by 8 bases, with 6 bases between them. CDR3 sequence (DNA): TGTGCCAGCAGTTACGAGGGGGAAAAACTGTTTTTT. This encodes CASSYEGEKLFF.

J is TRBJ1-5 and V is TRBV28, with D possibly matching TRBD1 (5 bases). The CDR3 loop spans 15 amino acids. V lost 2 bases to trimming and J lost 2 bases, with 10 bases between them. CDR1 is MDHEN, CDR2 SYDVKM, per germline. The CDR3 here is CASSLEGSGNQPQHF. In DNA form, the CDR3 reads TGTGCCAGCAGTTTAGAGGGGTCGGGCAATCAGCCCCAGCATTTT. Using reference TRBV28 and TRBJ1-5 for the parts outside the CDR3, the full variable domain is DVKVTQSSRYLVKRTGEKVFLECVQDMDHENMFWYRQDPGLGLRLIYFSYDVKMKEKGDIPEGYSVSREKKERFSLILESASTNQTSMYLCASSLEGSGNQPQHFGDGTRLSIL.

The rearrangement uses TRBV27 and TRBJ1-2; perhaps TRBD1 as D (6 bases). The CDR3 has 16 amino acids. Germline lookup yields CDR1 MNHEY and CDR2 SMNVEV (reference sequence). The germline V and J ends were trimmed by 8 bases and 6 bases, with 25 bases remaining between them. CDR3 sequence (DNA): TGTGCCAGCCGACTTACCTACGTGGCAGGGGATAATGGCTACACCTTC. Translating gives CASRLTYVAGDNGYTF.

This chain's CDR3 is CASIGHSGANVLTF. Written as DNA, the CDR3 is TGTGCCAGTATTGGCCACTCTGGGGCCAACGTCCTGACTTTC. The chain carries TRBV19 and TRBJ2-6, with D unresolved. The V and J ends lost 7 bases and 0 bases respectively, with 7 bases between them. The CDR3 contains 14 residues. CDR1 and CDR2 (germline): LNHDA, SQIVND (reference sequence).

The chain combines TRBV27 with TRBJ2-4, with D hard to call. This CDR3 has 15 amino acids. The germline gives CDR1 MNHEY, CDR2 SMNVEV (reference sequence). V dropped 6 bases and J dropped 4 bases, with 16 bases sitting between them. This CDR3 reads CASSPATSIKNIQYF. CDR3 nucleotides: TGTGCCAGCAGCCCTGCCACATCGATTAAAAACATTCAGTACTTC.

V and J are TRBV19 and TRBJ1-3; unclear D gene. Trimming stripped 8 bases from V and 3 bases from J, with 14 bases between. This CDR3 spans 14 amino acids. Germline assignment: CDR1 LNHDA and CDR2 SQIVND (reference sequence). The CDR3 is CASSMTGYGNTIYF. CDR3 sequence (DNA): TGTGCCAGTTCGATGACCGGATATGGAAACACCATATATTTT.

The rearrangement links TRBV11-1 to TRBJ2-5; tentatively, D is TRBD1 or TRBD2 (5 bases each). CDR3 length: 15 residues. Looked up from germline, CDR1 is SGHAT and CDR2 is FQDESV (reference sequence). Trimming removed 5 bases from V and 5 bases from J, with 18 bases in between. In DNA, the CDR3 is TGTGCCAGCAGCCGTCCAGGGACCCTCGGGGAGACCCAGTACTTC. Encoded protein: CASSRPGTLGETQYF.

The gene calls are TRBV9 and TRBJ1-2, with a weak D call TRBD1 (6 bases). Trimming removed 3 bases at V and 4 bases at J, with 22 bases between. The CDR3 has 17 amino acids. The germline V gene encodes CDR1 SGDLS and CDR2 YYNGEE. CDR3 sequence reads: CASSDGGAGVVGYGYTF. CDR3 bases: TGTGCCAGCAGCGACGGAGGGGCAGGGGTTGTTGGCTATGGCTACACCTTC.

Turning to this clone: The same CDR3 arises from other DNA sequences in this sample as well. The chain links TRBV5-1 to TRBJ2-7, with D uncertain. V was trimmed by 0 bases and J by 2 bases, leaving 3 bases between them. The CDR3 contains 12 residues. Germline assignment: CDR1 SGHRS and CDR2 YFSETQ. The DNA of the CDR3 is TGCGCCAGCAGCTTGGGGGCCTACGAGCAGTACTTC. Its translation is CASSLGAYEQYF.

The chain joins TRBV4-1 to TRBJ2-3, with TRBD1 matching 8 bases. CDR3 length: 15 residues. The V gene's germline CDR1 is MGHRA and CDR2 YSYEKL. V lost 4 bases, J lost 3 bases, and 6 bases stayed unmatched. DNA for the CDR3: TGCGCCAGCAGCCGCGGACAGGGAGAAACAGATACGCAGTATTTT. The encoded protein is CASSRGQGETDTQYF.

A few counts support this clone. The rearrangement links TRBV5-1 to TRBJ2-7; the match to TRBD1 covers 7 bases. Per the germline V gene, CDR1 is SGHRS and CDR2 is YFSETQ. Trimming cost V 3 bases and J 0 bases; bases outside gene matches: 3. This CDR3 has 14 amino acids. CDR3 loop: CASSSTGYSYEQYF. CDR3 nucleotide sequence: TGCGCCAGCAGCTCGACAGGGTACTCCTACGAGCAGTACTTC.

The gene calls are TRBV7-2 and TRBJ1-6; D remains unclear. V was pared by 5 bases and J by 9 bases, with 20 bases between. Germline V gives CDR1 SGHTA, CDR2 FQGNSA. This CDR3 is built from 16 residues. This chain's CDR3 is CASSGRGLRGTSPLHF. DNA for the CDR3: TGTGCCAGCAGCGGGCGAGGACTCCGGGGTACTTCACCCCTCCACTTT. The entire variable domain, with the rest obtained from reference TRBV7-2 and TRBJ1-6, is as follows: GAGVSQSPSNKVTEKGKDVELRCDPISGHTALYWYRQSLGQGLEFLIYFQGNSAPDKSGLPSDRFSAERTGGSVSTLTIQRTQQEDSAVYLCASSGRGLRGTSPLHFGNGTRLTVT.

V is TRBV19 and J is TRBJ1-2; D call uncertain. Germline V gene data show CDR1 as LNHDA and CDR2 as SQIVND (reference sequence). CDR3 length: 14 amino acids. V shed 7 bases and J shed 5 bases, with 17 bases lying between them. In DNA form, the CDR3 reads TGTGCCAGTACAAGAACTAAGCCAGGTTATGGCTACACCTTC. Its translation: CASTRTKPGYGYTF.

The chain links TRBV5-6 to TRBJ1-2; D gene ambiguous. The CDR3 contains 12 residues. Trimming left V 1 base short and J 5 bases short, with 6 bases between. The V gene's germline CDR1 is SGHDT and CDR2 YYEEEE. CDR3 loop: CASSLSGYGYTF. Here the CDR3 DNA reads TGTGCCAGCAGCTTGTCGGGTTATGGCTACACCTTC.

This clone was counted a single time. The chain recombines TRBV19 with TRBJ1-5; no definite D call. The CDR3 extends over 13 amino acids. From germline, CDR1 is LNHDA and CDR2 SQIVND (reference sequence). Trimming shortened V by 9 bases and J by 7 bases, and 16 bases separated the two germline ends. As DNA, the CDR3 is TGTGCCAGCGCCTTCGCTCCTTTCCAGCCCCAGCATTTT. Protein sequence: CASAFAPFQPQHF.

This rearrangement joins TRBV7-3 to TRBJ1-1, with 7 bases that match TRBD1. This CDR3 region has 14 residues. CDR1 and CDR2 from the germline V gene are SGHTA and FQGTGA. Trimming removed 2 bases from V and 6 bases from J; junction bases left unmatched: 6. CDR3: CASSLYPGGPEAFF. Here the CDR3 DNA reads TGTGCCAGCAGCTTATACCCAGGGGGACCTGAAGCTTTCTTT.